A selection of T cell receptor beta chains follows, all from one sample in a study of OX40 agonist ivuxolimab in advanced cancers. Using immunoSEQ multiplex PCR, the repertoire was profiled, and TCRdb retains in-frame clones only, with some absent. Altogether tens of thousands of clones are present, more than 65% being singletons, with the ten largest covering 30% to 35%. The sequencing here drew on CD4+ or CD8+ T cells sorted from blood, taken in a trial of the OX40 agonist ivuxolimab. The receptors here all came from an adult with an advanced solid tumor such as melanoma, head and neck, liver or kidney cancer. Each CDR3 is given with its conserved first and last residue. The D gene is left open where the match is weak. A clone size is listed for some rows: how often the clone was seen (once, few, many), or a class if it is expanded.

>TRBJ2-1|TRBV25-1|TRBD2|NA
TGTGCCAGCAGACAGCGGGGTTCCTACAATGAGCAGTTCTTC
CASRQRGSYNEQFF
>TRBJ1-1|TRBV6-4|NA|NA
TGTGCCAGCAGCCCCCAGCCAGGTGGTTACCGCTGGGACACTGAAGCTTTCTTT
CASSPQPGGYRWDTEAFF
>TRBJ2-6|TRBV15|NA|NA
TGTGCCACCAGCAGAGAGACATTCACTGGGGCCAACGTCCTGACTTTC
CATSRETFTGANVLTF
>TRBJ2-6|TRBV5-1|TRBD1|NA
TGCGCCAGCAGCTTAACAATTCAGGGGGCGCCTGGGGCCAACGTCCTGACTTTC
CASSLTIQGAPGANVLTF
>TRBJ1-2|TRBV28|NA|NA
TGTGCCATTCGTCTGAACCGGACGCCCGGCTACACCTTC
CAIRLNRTPGYTF
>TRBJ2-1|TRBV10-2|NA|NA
TGCGCCAGCGGGGCTAGTTTACTTGAGCAGTTCTTC
CASGASLLEQFF
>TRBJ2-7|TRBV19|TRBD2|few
TGTGCCAGTAGTCGAGCGGGAGATTACGAGCAGTACTTC
CASSRAGDYEQYF
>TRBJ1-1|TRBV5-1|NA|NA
TGCGCCAGCAACCAACGGGTGGGGACGAACACTGAAGCTTTCTTT
CASNQRVGTNTEAFF
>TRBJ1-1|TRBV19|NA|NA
TGTGCCAGTAGTATTTCCGGACCTGGGGCCACTGAAGCTTTCTTT
CASSISGPGATEAFF
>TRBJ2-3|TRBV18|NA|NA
TGTGCCAGCTCACCACAGGGCACCTCTAGCACAGATACGCAGTATTTT
CASSPQGTSSTDTQYF
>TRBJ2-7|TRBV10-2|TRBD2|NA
TGCGCCAGCAACCCAGGACTAGCTGCTGGAAACTCCTACGAGCAGTACTTC
CASNPGLAAGNSYEQYF
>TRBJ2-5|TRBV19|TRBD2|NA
TGTGCCAGTAGTACGGGACTAGCGGGAAAAGAGACCCAGTACTTC
CASSTGLAGKETQYF
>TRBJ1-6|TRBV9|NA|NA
TGTGCCAGCAGCCTTGACAGTTTCGGTTCACCCCTCCACTTT
CASSLDSFGSPLHF
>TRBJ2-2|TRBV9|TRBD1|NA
TGTGCCAGCAGCGTAGGTTGGGGACAGATGAACACCGGGGAGCTGTTTTTT
CASSVGWGQMNTGELFF
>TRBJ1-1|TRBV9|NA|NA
TGTGCCAGCAGCCAAGGGTACATGAACACTGAAGCTTTCTTT
CASSQGYMNTEAFF
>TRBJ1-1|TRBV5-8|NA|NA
TGTGCCAGCAGCTTGGAGGGGAGCCGGAACACTGAAGCTTTCTTT
CASSLEGSRNTEAFF
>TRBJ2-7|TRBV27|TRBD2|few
TGTGCCAGCAGAAAACTAGCGGGAAAATCCTACGAGCAGTACTTC
CASRKLAGKSYEQYF
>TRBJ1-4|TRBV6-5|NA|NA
TGTGCCAGCCTAGACACCGTTAAGAGTGAAAAACTGTTTTTT
CASLDTVKSEKLFF
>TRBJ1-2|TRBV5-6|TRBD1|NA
TGTGCCAGCAGCCAACGACAGGGGCAGGCCTTTTTCGGCTACACCTTC
CASSQRQGQAFFGYTF
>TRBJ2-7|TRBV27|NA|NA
TGTGCCAGCAGTCGCGCAGGGTACCCCTACGAGCAGTACTTC
CASSRAGYPYEQYF
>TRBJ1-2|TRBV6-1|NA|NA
TGTGCCAGCAGTGAACTGCGGGGTTTTGACGGCTACACCTTC
CASSELRGFDGYTF
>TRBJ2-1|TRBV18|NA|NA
TGTGCCAGCTCACCACGGACGCCAGTAAGCTCCTACAATGAGCAGTTCTTC
CASSPRTPVSSYNEQFF
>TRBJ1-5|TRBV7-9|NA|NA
TGTGCCAGCAGCCCGGGGCCCAATTCCCCGGGTCAGCCCCAGCATTTT
CASSPGPNSPGQPQHF
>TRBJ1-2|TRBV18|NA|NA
TGTGCCAGCTCACCCAGGGACGGTAATTATGGCTACACCTTC
CASSPRDGNYGYTF
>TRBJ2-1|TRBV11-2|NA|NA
TGTGCCAGCAGCTTAGGGAGCTCCTACAATGAGCAGTTCTTC
CASSLGSSYNEQFF
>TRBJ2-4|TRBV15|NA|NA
TGTGCCATCAGGGGAGCTGGGTCCAAAAACATTCAGTACTTC
CAIRGAGSKNIQYF